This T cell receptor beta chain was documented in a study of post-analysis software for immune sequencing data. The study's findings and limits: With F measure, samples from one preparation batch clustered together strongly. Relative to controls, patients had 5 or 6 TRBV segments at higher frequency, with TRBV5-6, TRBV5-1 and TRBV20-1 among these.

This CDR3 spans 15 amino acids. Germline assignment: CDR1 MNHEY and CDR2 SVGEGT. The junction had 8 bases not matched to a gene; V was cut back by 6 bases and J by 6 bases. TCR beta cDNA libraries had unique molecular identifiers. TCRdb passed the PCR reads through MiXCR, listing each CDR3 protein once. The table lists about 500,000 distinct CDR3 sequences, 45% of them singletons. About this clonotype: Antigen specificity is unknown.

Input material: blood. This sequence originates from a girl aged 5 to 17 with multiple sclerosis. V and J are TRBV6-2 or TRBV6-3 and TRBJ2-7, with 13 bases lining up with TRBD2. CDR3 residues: CASRLGLAGVSEQYF. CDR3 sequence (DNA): TGTGCCAGCAGACTCGGACTAGCGGGAGTTTCCGAGCAGTACTTC.